Given below is one T cell receptor (beta chain) in context. This entry is derived from a study of CD8+ T cells in alopecia areata. Study context: Severity scoring for treated patients was based on the percentage of affected scalp area.

The treatment: oral pan-JAK inhibitor, 5-10 mg twice daily. Sequencing used cDNA as its template, made by extracting RNA and reverse transcribing it. Libraries were prepared by immunoSEQ multiplex PCR; TCRdb keeps only in-frame clonotypes and omits some of them. The table has around 290,000 clones, roughly 60% seen once. With V trimmed by 4 bases and J by 10 bases, 10 bases remained unmatched. The CDR3 has 15 residues. Germline CDR1 KGHSH, CDR2 LQKENI. The source was CD4+ T cells sorted from blood, collected at week 24, from a patient treated with tofacitinib. This clonotype was obtained from a human donor with alopecia areata. This chain connects TRBV18 to TRBJ1-6; 7 nucleotides align to TRBD1. DNA for the CDR3: TGTGCCAGCTCACAACTGGACAGGACGCAGTCACCCCTCCACTTT. This gives the protein CASSQLDRTQSPLHF.